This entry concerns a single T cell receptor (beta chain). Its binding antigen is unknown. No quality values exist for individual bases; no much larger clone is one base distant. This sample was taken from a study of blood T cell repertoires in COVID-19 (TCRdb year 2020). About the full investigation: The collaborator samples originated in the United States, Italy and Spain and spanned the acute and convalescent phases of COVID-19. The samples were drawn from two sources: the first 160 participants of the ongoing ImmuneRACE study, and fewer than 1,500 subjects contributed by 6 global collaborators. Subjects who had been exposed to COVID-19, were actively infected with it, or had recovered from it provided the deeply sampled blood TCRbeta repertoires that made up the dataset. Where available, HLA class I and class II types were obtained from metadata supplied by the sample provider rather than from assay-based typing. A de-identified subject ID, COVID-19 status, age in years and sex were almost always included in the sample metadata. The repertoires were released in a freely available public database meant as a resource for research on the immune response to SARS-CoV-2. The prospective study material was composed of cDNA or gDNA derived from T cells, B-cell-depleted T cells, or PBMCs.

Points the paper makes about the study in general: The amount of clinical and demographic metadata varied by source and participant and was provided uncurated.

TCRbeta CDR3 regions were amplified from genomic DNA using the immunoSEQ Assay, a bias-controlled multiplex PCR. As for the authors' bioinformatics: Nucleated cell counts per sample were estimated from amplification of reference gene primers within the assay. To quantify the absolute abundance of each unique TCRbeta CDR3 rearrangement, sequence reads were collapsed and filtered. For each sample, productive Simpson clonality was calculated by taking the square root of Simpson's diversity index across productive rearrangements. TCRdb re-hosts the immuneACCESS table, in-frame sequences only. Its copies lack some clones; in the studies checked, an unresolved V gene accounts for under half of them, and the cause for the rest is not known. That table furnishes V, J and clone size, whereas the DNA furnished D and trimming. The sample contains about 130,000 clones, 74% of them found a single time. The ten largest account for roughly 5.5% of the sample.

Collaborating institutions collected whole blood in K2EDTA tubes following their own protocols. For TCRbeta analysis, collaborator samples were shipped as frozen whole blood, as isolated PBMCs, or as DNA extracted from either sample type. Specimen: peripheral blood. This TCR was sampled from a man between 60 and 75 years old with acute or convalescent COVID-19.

Here is the DNA: TGTGCCAGCGAAGACAGCTCCTATAATTCACCCCTCCACTTT. It translates as CASEDSSYNSPLHF. The chain employs TRBV19 and TRBJ1-6; the D gene is possibly TRBD1, with 5 bases matching. From its cysteine to its phenylalanine, the CDR3 spans 14 amino acids. Only the CDR3 region is kept as DNA, spanning 42 bases read in frame from base 1. Based on the germline V gene (reference sequence), the CDR1 and CDR2 sequences are LNHDA and SQIVND. V is cut by 9 bases and J by 0 bases, and the space between the germline ends is 9 bases.